The entry below describes one T cell receptor beta chain. This entry is derived from a study of T cell changes during pregnancy in multiple sclerosis. Sequenced by immunoSEQ multiplex PCR; TCRdb stores in-frame clones only, minus some. The sample shows 18,000 or so clones, approximately 90% of them seen only once. This CDR3 is built from 15 residues. Germline values: CDR1 SGDLS, CDR2 YYNGEE. Between the trimmed V and J ends, which lost 0 bases and 7 bases, there was a span of 13 bases. The clonotype comes from a female donor in good health, enrolled as a control in a pregnancy study. The rearrangement joins TRBV9 to TRBJ1-4; perhaps TRBD1 as D (5 bases). The material was CD4+ T cells from peripheral blood mononuclear cells, obtained in the first trimester of pregnancy. The CDR3 DNA reads as TGTGCCAGCAGCGTAGCTGGCCAGGGAAGTGAAAAACTGTTTTTT. Its protein product is CASSVAGQGSEKLFF.